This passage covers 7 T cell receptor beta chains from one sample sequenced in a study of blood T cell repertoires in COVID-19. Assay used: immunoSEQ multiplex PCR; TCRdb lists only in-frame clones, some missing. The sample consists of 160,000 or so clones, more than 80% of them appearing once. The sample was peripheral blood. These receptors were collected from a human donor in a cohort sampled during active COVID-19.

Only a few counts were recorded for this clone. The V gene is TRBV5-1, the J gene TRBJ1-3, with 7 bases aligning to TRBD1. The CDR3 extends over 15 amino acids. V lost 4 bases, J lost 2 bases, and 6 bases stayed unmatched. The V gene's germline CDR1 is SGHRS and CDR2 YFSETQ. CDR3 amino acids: CASSGGQLAGNTIYF. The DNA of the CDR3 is TGCGCCAGCAGCGGGGGACAGCTTGCTGGAAACACCATATATTTT.

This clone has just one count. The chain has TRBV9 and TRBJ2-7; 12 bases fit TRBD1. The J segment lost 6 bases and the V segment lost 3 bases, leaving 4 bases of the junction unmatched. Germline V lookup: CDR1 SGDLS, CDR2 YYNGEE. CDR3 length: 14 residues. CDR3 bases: TGTGCCAGCAGCGCGGGACAGGGGGCGGGCGAGCAGTACTTC. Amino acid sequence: CASSAGQGAGEQYF.

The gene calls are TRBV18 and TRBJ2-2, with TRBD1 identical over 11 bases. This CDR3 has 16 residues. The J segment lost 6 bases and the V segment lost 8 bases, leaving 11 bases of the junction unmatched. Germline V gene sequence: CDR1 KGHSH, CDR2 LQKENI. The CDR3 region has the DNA TGTGCCAGCCCGCCCTCCGGACAGGGGGCGCCCGGGGAGCTGTTTTTT. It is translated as CASPPSGQGAPGELFF. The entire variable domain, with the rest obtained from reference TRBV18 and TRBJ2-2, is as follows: NAGVMQNPRHLVRRRGQEARLRCSPMKGHSHVYWYRQLPEEGLKFMVYLQKENIIDESGMPKERFSAEFPKEGPSILRIQQVVRGDSAAYFCASPPSGQGAPGELFFGEGSRLTVL.

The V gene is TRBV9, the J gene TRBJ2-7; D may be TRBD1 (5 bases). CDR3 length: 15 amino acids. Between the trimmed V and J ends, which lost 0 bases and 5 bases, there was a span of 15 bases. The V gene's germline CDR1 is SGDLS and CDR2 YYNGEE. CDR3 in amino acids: CASSVDPGMRNEQYF. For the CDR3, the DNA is TGTGCCAGCAGCGTAGATCCAGGGATGAGGAACGAGCAGTACTTC. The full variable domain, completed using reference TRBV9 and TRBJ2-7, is DSGVTQTPKHLITATGQRVTLRCSPRSGDLSVYWYQQSLDQGLQFLIQYYNGEERAKGNILERFSAQQFPDLHSELNLSSLELGDSALYFCASSVDPGMRNEQYFGPGTRLTVT.

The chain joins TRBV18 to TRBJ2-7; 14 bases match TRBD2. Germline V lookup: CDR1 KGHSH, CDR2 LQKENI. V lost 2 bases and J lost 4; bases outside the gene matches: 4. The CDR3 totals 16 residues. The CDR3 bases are TGTGCCAGCTCACCAGGGACTAGCGGGAGATTATACGAGCAGTACTTC. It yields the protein CASSPGTSGRLYEQYF.

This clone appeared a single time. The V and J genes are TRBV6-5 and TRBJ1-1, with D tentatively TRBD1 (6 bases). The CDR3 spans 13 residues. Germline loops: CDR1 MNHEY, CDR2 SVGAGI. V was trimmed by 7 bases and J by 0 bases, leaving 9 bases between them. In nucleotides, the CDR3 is TGTGCCAGCAAGGGACACCTGAACACTGAAGCTTTCTTT. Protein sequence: CASKGHLNTEAFF.

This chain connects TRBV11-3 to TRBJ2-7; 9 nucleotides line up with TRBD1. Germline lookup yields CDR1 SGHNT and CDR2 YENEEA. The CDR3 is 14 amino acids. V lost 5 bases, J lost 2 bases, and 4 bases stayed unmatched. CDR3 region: CASSRGQGAYEQYF. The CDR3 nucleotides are TGTGCCAGCAGCCGGGGACAGGGAGCCTACGAGCAGTACTTC.